The T cell receptor (beta chain) described here comes from a study of shared clonotypes between healthy human individuals. The assay was immunoSEQ multiplex PCR, and TCRdb's table has in-frame clones only and misses some. The sample has 100,000 to 130,000 clones; about 71% are singletons. Germline values: CDR1 SEHNR, CDR2 FQNEAQ (reference sequence). The J segment lost 2 bases and the V segment lost 5 bases, leaving 9 bases of the junction unmatched. This CDR3 region has 16 residues. Sample: memory CD8+ T cells sorted from blood. Subset here: CD45RO+ cells pooled with CCR7-negative TemRA cells. The source of this sequence is a woman aged 25 to 39 in good health. The chain has TRBV7-9 and TRBJ2-5, with 9 bases that match TRBD2. DNA for the CDR3: TGTGCCAGCAGCCCAGAGACTAGCGGCAGTCAAGAGACCCAGTACTTC. It translates to CASSPETSGSQETQYF.